The 5 T cell receptor beta chains given below trace back to one sample, sequenced in a study of blood T cell repertoires in COVID-19. The repertoire was sequenced with immunoSEQ multiplex PCR; TCRdb's copy has only in-frame clones and lacks some. This table holds roughly 130,000 clones, roughly 84% found once. Sequencing was carried out using peripheral blood. These receptors were obtained from a man younger than 45 with COVID-19, enrolled during active disease.

A few counts support this clone. This chain links TRBV3-1 (or the pseudogene TRBV3-2) with TRBJ1-2; D is unresolved. The CDR3 spans 13 residues. Germline V gene data show CDR1 as LGHDT and CDR2 as YNNKEL (reference sequence). The germline V and J ends were trimmed by 0 bases and 4 bases, with 6 bases remaining between them. The CDR3 protein is CASSQEPVYGYTF. The CDR3 nucleotides are TGTGCCAGCAGCCAAGAGCCGGTCTATGGCTACACCTTC.

The rearrangement links TRBV18 to TRBJ1-2, with D possibly being TRBD1 (5 bases). V was clipped by 3 bases and J by 5 bases, with 16 bases between them. Germline V gene data show CDR1 as KGHSH and CDR2 as LQKENI. This CDR3 has 15 residues. Here the CDR3 reads CASSPSYQGAYGYTF. DNA for the CDR3: TGTGCCAGCTCACCTTCATATCAAGGGGCATATGGCTACACCTTC.

The CDR3 nucleotides are TGTGCCAGCAGGGGGGACAGCGACGAGCAGTACTTC. It is translated as CASRGDSDEQYF. The chain has TRBV12-3 or TRBV12-4 and TRBJ2-7, with TRBD1 matching over 7 bases. The trim removed 6 bases at V and 5 bases at J, leaving 4 bases unmatched. The CDR3 has 12 amino acids.

The chain has TRBV25-1 and TRBJ1-2; 9 positions agree with TRBD1. This CDR3 spans 15 amino acids. CDR1 MGHDK and CDR2 SYGVNS come from the germline V gene. V was clipped by 4 bases and J by 8 bases; unmatched bases: 11. The DNA of the CDR3 is TGTGCCAGCAGTGCGGACAGGGGCCGAGAATCAGGCTACACCTTC. Translated, it gives CASSADRGRESGYTF.

The V call is TRBV4-2, the J call TRBJ2-7; 7 nucleotides line up with TRBD1. The CDR3 is 15 residues long. Germline V gene sequence: CDR1 LGHNA, CDR2 YNFKEQ. Germline trimming cut 0 bases from V and 7 bases from J; bases unmatched to any gene: 9. The CDR3 reads CASSQDLTGNGEQYF. CDR3 DNA sequence: TGTGCCAGCAGCCAAGATCTGACAGGGAATGGGGAGCAGTACTTC.